A single sample gave rise to the 22 T cell receptor beta chains below, sequenced in a study of blood T cell repertoires in COVID-19. Generated by immunoSEQ multiplex PCR, the TCRdb table keeps only in-frame clones and is missing some. The table lists approximately 290,000 clones, about 85% of them singletons, with about 2.5% in the top ten. The sequenced sample consisted of peripheral blood. The receptors stem from a man aged 18 to 30 with active or convalescent COVID-19.

This chain connects TRBV20-1 to TRBJ2-7, with D possibly matching TRBD1 (5 bases). CDR1 is DFQATT, CDR2 SNEGSKA, per germline (reference sequence). The CDR3 contains 13 residues. With 3 bases removed from V and 1 base from J, the gap between germline ends came to 10 bases. The CDR3 spells CSASRGLSYEQYF. The CDR3 DNA follows: TGCAGTGCTAGTAGGGGTCTTTCCTACGAGCAGTACTTC.

As DNA, the CDR3 is TGCGCCAGCAGCACCGGGGGACTAGCGGGACTCTACGAGCAGTACTTC. As protein: CASSTGGLAGLYEQYF. This chain links TRBV10-2 with TRBJ2-7; 13 bases line up with TRBD2. The CDR3 loop spans 16 amino acids. Germline values: CDR1 WSHSY, CDR2 SAAADI. With 6 bases clipped from V and 3 bases from J, the junction kept 8 bases outside the gene matches.

The rearrangement links TRBV27 to TRBJ2-7; 9 bases fit TRBD2. Per germline, CDR1 MNHEY and CDR2 SMNVEV (reference sequence). The CDR3 is 15 residues long. With 6 bases clipped from V and 1 base from J, the junction kept 7 bases outside the gene matches. CDR3 region: CASRARLAGSYEQYF. CDR3 nucleotide sequence: TGTGCCAGCAGGGCCCGGCTAGCGGGATCCTACGAGCAGTACTTC.

The V call is TRBV29-1, the J call TRBJ2-1; the D is unclear. The V end lost 6 bases, the J end lost 13 bases, and 13 bases lay between the germline ends. The CDR3 extends over 10 amino acids. Germline values: CDR1 SQVTM, CDR2 ANQGSEA. The CDR3 nucleotides read TGCAGCGTCGAGGTCGGGTTTCAGTTCTTC. It encodes CSVEVGFQFF.

V gene TRBV28 combines with J gene TRBJ1-4; D unresolved. Germline V gene sequence: CDR1 MDHEN, CDR2 SYDVKM. V was clipped by 3 bases and J by 7 bases, with 12 bases between them. The CDR3 covers 14 residues. CDR3 residues: CASSFGRRTEKLFF. CDR3 sequence (DNA): TGTGCCAGCAGTTTTGGCAGGCGAACTGAAAAACTGTTTTTT.

The chain recombines TRBV29-1 with TRBJ2-3; TRBD2 agrees at 10 bases. CDR3 length: 16 residues. Germline V gene sequence: CDR1 SQVTM, CDR2 ANQGSEA. After removal of 1 base from V and 1 base from J, the junction contained 5 bases not matched to a gene. CDR3 loop: CSVEGVAGGRTDTQYF. The CDR3 bases are TGCAGCGTTGAAGGGGTAGCGGGGGGCCGCACAGATACGCAGTATTTT.

The V and J genes are TRBV4-3 and TRBJ2-7; the match to TRBD1 covers 9 bases. J gave up 0 bases and V 4 bases, and 7 bases lay outside the gene matches. CDR1 and CDR2 from the germline V gene are LGHNA and YSLEER. The CDR3 is 16 residues long. The CDR3 sequence: CASSRTWTGDSYEQYF. The CDR3 region has the DNA TGCGCCAGCAGCCGGACTTGGACAGGGGACTCCTACGAGCAGTACTTC.

The rearrangement links TRBV7-9 to TRBJ2-3; D uncertain. Trimming stripped 5 bases from V and 5 bases from J, with 17 bases between. CDR1 is SEHNR and CDR2 is FQNEAQ in the germline V gene (reference sequence). The CDR3 spans 15 residues. Here the CDR3 reads CASSRPWQAQDTQYF. The CDR3 DNA reads TGTGCCAGCAGCCGTCCTTGGCAGGCCCAAGATACGCAGTATTTT. Complete variable domain (other parts from reference TRBV7-9 and TRBJ2-3): DTGVSQNPRHKITKRGQNVTFRCDPISEHNRLYWYRQTLGQGPEFLTYFQNEAQLEKSRLLSDRFSAERPKGSFSTLEIQRTEQGDSAMYLCASSRPWQAQDTQYFGPGTRLTVL.

A single count supports this clone. This CDR3 reads CASSAGQNYGYTF. CDR3 coding DNA: TGTGCCAGCAGCGCCGGACAGAACTATGGCTACACCTTC. J is TRBJ1-2 and V is TRBV5-5, with a tentative D call TRBD1 (6 bases). Deletions cut 4 bases from V and 2 bases from J, with 9 bases between. Germline CDR1 and CDR2: SGHKS and YYEKEE (reference sequence). This CDR3 contains 13 residues.

CDR3: CAISESTGGAGYTF. The CDR3 nucleotides are TGTGCCATCAGTGAGTCGACAGGGGGCGCCGGCTACACCTTC. The chain joins TRBV10-3 to TRBJ1-2, with 10 nucleotides matching TRBD1. The junction had 3 bases not matched to a gene; V was cut back by 0 bases and J by 8 bases. CDR3 size: 14 residues. Germline V gene sequence: CDR1 ENHRY, CDR2 SYGVKD.

This CDR3 is CASRPSGFYNEQFF. The CDR3 DNA is TGTGCCAGCAGACCCTCGGGGTTCTACAATGAGCAGTTCTTC. The rearrangement uses TRBV28 and TRBJ2-1; a weak D match, TRBD2 (5 bases). The V gene lost 6 bases and the J gene lost 3 bases, with 12 bases spanning the gap. The V gene's germline CDR1 is MDHEN and CDR2 SYDVKM. The CDR3 spans 14 residues.

With respect to this clone: The identical CDR3 is also encoded by other nucleotide sequences in the sample. This rearrangement joins TRBV5-1 to TRBJ2-5; the match to TRBD1 covers 7 bases. Germline V gene lookup returns CDR1 SGHRS and CDR2 YFSETQ. Trimming cost V 2 bases and J 4 bases; bases outside gene matches: 2. This CDR3 is 13 amino acids long. The CDR3 DNA follows: TGCGCCAGCAGCTTAGGGGGCGGAGAGACCCAGTACTTC. Protein: CASSLGGGETQYF.

V is TRBV5-1 and J is TRBJ2-7, with D maybe TRBD1 (5 bases). Trimming took 0 bases from V and 4 from J, leaving 17 bases between them. This CDR3 spans 16 amino acids. Germline V gives CDR1 SGHRS, CDR2 YFSETQ. DNA of the CDR3: TGCGCCAGCAGCTTGGCAGGGTTAGGCGTTTTTTACGAGCAGTACTTC. Its translation: CASSLAGLGVFYEQYF.

This clone has a single count. V is TRBV27 and J is TRBJ1-1; D is undetermined. Trimming shortened V by 7 bases and J by 7 bases, and 10 bases separated the two germline ends. CDR3 length equals 11 residues. Germline lookup yields CDR1 MNHEY and CDR2 SMNVEV (reference sequence). This CDR3 is CASKSSGEAFF. CDR3 in DNA: TGTGCCAGCAAATCGTCAGGTGAAGCTTTCTTT.

This sequence joins TRBV3-1 (or the pseudogene TRBV3-2) and TRBJ2-1; 8 nucleotides agree with TRBD2. J was trimmed by 3 bases and V by 2 bases; bases with no gene match: 3. Per germline, CDR1 LGHDT and CDR2 YNNKEL (reference sequence). This CDR3 region has 15 residues. For the CDR3, the DNA is TGTGCCAGCAGCCAATTACTAGCGGTCTACAATGAGCAGTTCTTC. It codes for CASSQLLAVYNEQFF.

The V call is TRBV19, the J call TRBJ1-5; TRBD1 is a possible D gene (5 bases). With 6 bases removed from V and 9 bases from J, the gap between germline ends came to 18 bases. The CDR3 extends over 14 amino acids. Germline V gene lookup returns CDR1 LNHDA and CDR2 SQIVND (reference sequence). CDR3 DNA: TGTGCCAGTAGGCCCCTGGGCAGGGCTGCGCCCCAGCATTTT. Translating it yields CASRPLGRAAPQHF.

The chain is built from TRBV12-3 or TRBV12-4 and TRBJ1-2, with 7 bases identical to TRBD1. J was trimmed by 4 bases and V by 6 bases; bases with no gene match: 5. The CDR3 runs to 13 residues. CDR3 DNA sequence: TGTGCCAGCAGACAGACAGGGACCTATGGCTACACCTTC. It encodes CASRQTGTYGYTF.

This chain joins TRBV2 and TRBJ1-3; D might be TRBD1 (6 bases). V lost 2 bases, J lost 1 base, and 9 bases lay in between. CDR3 length equals 15 residues. The germline CDR1 and CDR2 sequences are SNHLY and FYNNEI. In DNA form, the CDR3 reads TGTGCCAGCAGTGAACAGGGGTTGTCTGGAAACACCATATATTTT. This sequence encodes CASSEQGLSGNTIYF.

This chain joins TRBV2 and TRBJ2-5; the D gene is possibly TRBD1 (5 bases). Per germline, CDR1 SNHLY and CDR2 FYNNEI. The CDR3 has 16 residues. The germline V and J ends were trimmed by 0 bases and 2 bases, with 13 bases remaining between them. CDR3 in DNA: TGTGCCAGCAGTGAAGCGCTTCAGGGCGGACAAGAGACCCAGTACTTC. Protein: CASSEALQGGQETQYF.

V and J are TRBV27 and TRBJ2-1, with 8 bases lining up with TRBD1. J lost 8 bases, V lost 5 bases, and 11 bases had no gene match. Per the germline V gene, CDR1 is MNHEY and CDR2 is SMNVEV (reference sequence). The CDR3 totals 15 residues. CDR3 in DNA: TGTGCCAGCAGTCTACGGACAGGGACGGACTATGAGCAGTTCTTC. It translates to CASSLRTGTDYEQFF.

V and J are TRBV27 and TRBJ2-5; TRBD2 matches 8 bases. There are 16 residues in the CDR3. With 2 bases clipped from V and 6 bases from J, the junction kept 11 bases outside the gene matches. From germline, CDR1 is MNHEY and CDR2 SMNVEV (reference sequence). The CDR3 region is CASSLTPAGVRKTQYF. For the CDR3, the DNA is TGTGCCAGCAGTTTAACCCCAGCGGGGGTCAGGAAGACCCAGTACTTC.

This clone showed up just once. The rearrangement uses TRBV5-6 and TRBJ2-7; maybe TRBD2 (5 bases). This CDR3 has 14 amino acids. The V gene lost 1 base and the J gene lost 3 bases, with 11 bases spanning the gap. Germline V CDR1 and CDR2: SGHDT, YYEEEE. CDR3 bases: TGTGCCAGCAGCTTGTCCCTAGCACTCTACGAGCAGTACTTC. It translates to CASSLSLALYEQYF.